This passage covers 8 T cell receptor beta chains from one sample sequenced in a study of blood T cell repertoires in COVID-19. Using immunoSEQ multiplex PCR, the repertoire was profiled, and TCRdb retains in-frame clones only, with some absent. The table has about 68,000 clones, 70% to 80% seen once. The sample consisted of peripheral blood. The receptors stem from a human donor in a cohort sampled during active COVID-19.

V and J are TRBV6-2 or TRBV6-3 and TRBJ2-5; 10 bases line up with TRBD2. The germline V gene encodes CDR1 MNHEY and CDR2 SVGEGT. J was trimmed by 7 bases and V by 5 bases; bases with no gene match: 10. The CDR3 is 15 amino acids. For the CDR3, the DNA is TGTGCCAGCAGTCCACCTAGCGGGGGAGCAGGGACCCAGTACTTC. Its translation: CASSPPSGGAGTQYF.

This clone rates as medium-sized. The V and J genes are TRBV12-5 and TRBJ2-7; no clear D. The CDR3 consists of 12 residues. Trimming stripped 1 base from V and 7 bases from J, with 8 bases between. The germline CDR1 and CDR2 sequences are LGHNT and FRNRAP. CDR3 in amino acids: CASGLDQWEQYV. The CDR3 nucleotides are TGTGCTAGTGGTTTGGATCAGTGGGAGCAGTACGTC.

The chain links TRBV3-1 (or the pseudogene TRBV3-2) to TRBJ2-7; D perhaps matches TRBD1 (6 bases). Germline CDR1 is LGHDT and CDR2 is YNNKEL (reference sequence). V shed 4 bases and J shed 5 bases, with 15 bases lying between them. The CDR3 runs 14 residues. The CDR3 sequence is CASSLIFGQNEQYF. Written as DNA, the CDR3 is TGTGCCAGCAGCCTCATTTTCGGACAGAACGAGCAGTACTTC.

This clone turned up a few times. V and J are TRBV5-6 and TRBJ2-7, with 8 bases fitting TRBD1. J was trimmed by 3 bases and V by 6 bases; bases with no gene match: 11. The length of the CDR3 is 15 residues. CDR1 and CDR2 (germline): SGHDT, YYEEEE. The CDR3 sequence: CASIETGTGGYEQYF. CDR3 DNA sequence: TGTGCCAGCATCGAGACCGGGACAGGAGGCTACGAGCAGTACTTC.

CDR3 in DNA: TGTGCCAGCAGCCAACTAGCGGGGCCCTACAATGAGCAGTTCTTC. This encodes CASSQLAGPYNEQFF. The genes are TRBV7-6 and TRBJ2-1; 10 nucleotides agree with TRBD2. This CDR3 has 15 amino acids. The ends lost 5 bases at V and 2 bases at J; junction bases unmatched: 3. Germline V gene lookup returns CDR1 SGHVS and CDR2 FNYEAQ.

The rearrangement joins TRBV4-1 to TRBJ2-1, with D hard to call. Germline CDR1 MGHRA, CDR2 YSYEKL. V gave up 0 bases and J gave up 3 bases, with 12 bases separating them. The CDR3 covers 16 residues. The CDR3 region is CASSQEKLTNYNEQFF. CDR3 bases: TGCGCCAGCAGCCAAGAAAAACTAACTAACTACAATGAGCAGTTCTTC.

The V and J genes are TRBV18 and TRBJ1-1; 7 bases line up with TRBD1. In germline, CDR1 is KGHSH, CDR2 LQKENI. V trimming: 1 base; J trimming: 2 bases; junction bases outside the gene matches: 10. The CDR3 length is 17 residues. In DNA, the CDR3 is TGTGCCAGCTCACCACGGGCAGGGGGGCTTGATAACACTGAAGCTTTCTTT. Residues: CASSPRAGGLDNTEAFF.

This sequence joins TRBV7-3 and TRBJ2-1, with a weak D call TRBD1 (6 bases). This CDR3 spans 15 amino acids. The germline V gene encodes CDR1 SGHTA and CDR2 FQGTGA. V shed 5 bases and J shed 9 bases, with 20 bases lying between them. The CDR3 DNA reads as TGTGCCAGCAGCGTAGGGGGACAAGGCCCAATTGAGCAGTTCTTC. Protein sequence: CASSVGGQGPIEQFF.